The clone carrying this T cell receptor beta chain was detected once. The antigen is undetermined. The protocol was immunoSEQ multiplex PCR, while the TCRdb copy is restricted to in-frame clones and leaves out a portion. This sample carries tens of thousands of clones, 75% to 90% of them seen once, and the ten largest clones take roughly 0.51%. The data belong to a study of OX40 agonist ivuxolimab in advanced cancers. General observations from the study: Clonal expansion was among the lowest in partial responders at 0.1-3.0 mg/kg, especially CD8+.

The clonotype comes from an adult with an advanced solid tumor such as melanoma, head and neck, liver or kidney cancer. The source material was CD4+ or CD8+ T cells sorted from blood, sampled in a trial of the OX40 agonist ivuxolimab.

CDR3: CASSLQGYLDTQYF. In nucleotides, the CDR3 is TGCGCCAGCTCCCTCCAGGGGTATTTGGATACGCAGTATTTT. The J gene is TRBJ2-3, the V gene TRBV5-1, with a tentative D call TRBD1 (6 bases). CDR3 length: 14 residues. The germline V and J ends were trimmed by 7 bases and 6 bases, with 18 bases remaining between them. Germline assignment: CDR1 SGHRS and CDR2 YFSETQ.